This T cell receptor (beta chain) appears in the sequencing data of a study of type 1 regulatory T cells. Overall study context: T-allo10 is an in vitro-generated, Tr1-enriched CD4 T cell product specific for alloantigen. Study outcomes and limitations: Compared with non-Tr1 cells, Tr1 cells showed a narrower TCR repertoire.

TCRdb passed the reads through MiXCR, listing each CDR3 protein once. The data contain roughly 71,000 distinct CDR3 sequences, around 20% of them seen just once; the ten biggest clones take up 8.3%. This clonotype was seen repeatedly, ten times or more. Its antigen is not identified. V gave up 4 bases and J gave up 0 bases, with 10 bases separating them. Per the germline V gene, CDR1 is SGHRS and CDR2 is YFSETQ. This CDR3 is 14 amino acids long. The sample was cultured type 1 regulatory T (Tr1) cells, either the whole culture or a sorted fraction (not recorded which). V is TRBV5-1 and J is TRBJ1-1; D call uncertain. This clonotype originated in a human donor in good health. The CDR3 region is CASSRIDLNTEAFF. The CDR3 bases are TGCGCCAGCAGCCGAATAGACCTGAACACTGAAGCTTTCTTT.